This is a list of T cell receptor beta chains from one sample in a study of control samples from healthy donors and cancer patients. TCRdb's table, derived via immunoSEQ multiplex PCR, lists solely in-frame clones and lacks some. The sample includes approximately 100,000 clones, roughly 90% seen only once; the top ten take 7.8%. The source material was blood. These receptors originate from a man younger than 40 in good health. CDR3s include the opening cysteine and the closing phenylalanine or tryptophan. D genes are given only for firm matches. Clone size appears in some rows only: once, few, many, or a class for an expanded clone.

d_gene,abundance,j_gene,v_gene,CDR3nt,CDR3aa
.,.,TRBJ1-1,TRBV4-3,TGCGCCAGCAGCGAGTCAGGCAACACTGAAGCTTTCTTT,CASSESGNTEAFF
.,.,TRBJ2-2,TRBV12-5,TGTGCTAGTGGTTTGGTCAGGTGCGGGGAGCTGTTTTTT,CASGLVRCGELFF
.,.,TRBJ2-1,TRBV10-2,TGCGCCAGCAGAAGCTCTAACAATGAGCAGTTCTTC,CASRSSNNEQFF
.,.,TRBJ1-1,TRBV19,TGTGCCAGTAGTCTCCCGAGGGGGGTTCGGACTGAAGCTTTCTTT,CASSLPRGVRTEAFF
.,.,TRBJ1-6,TRBV14,TGTGCCAGCAGCGCAGGGACCTATAATTCACCCCTCCACTTT,CASSAGTYNSPLHF
.,.,TRBJ2-7,TRBV29-1,TGCAGCGTTGAAGATCAGGGGAGGTACGAGCAGTACTTC,CSVEDQGRYEQYF
.,once,TRBJ2-5,TRBV14,TGTGCCAGCAGCCAAGGCGGGGAATGGGGGCAAGAGACCCAGTACTTC,CASSQGGEWGQETQYF
TRBD1,.,TRBJ2-2,TRBV28,TGTGCCAGCAGTCTTGGGACAGACACCGGGGAGCTGTTTTTT,CASSLGTDTGELFF
.,.,TRBJ1-6,TRBV7-9,TGTGCCAGCAGCTCCTATAATTCACCCCTCCACTTT,CASSSYNSPLHF
.,.,TRBJ1-1,TRBV10-3,TGTGCCATCAGTGAGTCCCCTAAGTACATGAACACTGAAGCTTTCTTT,CAISESPKYMNTEAFF
TRBD2,.,TRBJ2-5,TRBV3-1/TRBV3-2,TGTGCCAGCAGCCAAGGGACTAGCGGGAGTAAGACCCAGTACTTC,CASSQGTSGSKTQYF
TRBD1,once,TRBJ1-4,TRBV4-1,TGCGCCAGCAGAAGAAGTAGAACCACAGGGGTTGAAACTAATGAAAAACTGTTTTTT,CASRRSRTTGVETNEKLFF
TRBD2,.,TRBJ2-1,TRBV7-9,TGTGCCAGCAGCCGTAGCGGGAGGGCCAGGAATGAGCAGTTCTTC,CASSRSGRARNEQFF
.,few,TRBJ1-3,TRBV15,TGTGCCACCAGCAGAGAGGCTTATGGAAACACCATATATTTT,CATSREAYGNTIYF
.,.,TRBJ2-5,TRBV19,TGTGCCAGTAGTATATCGGCTCGGTCGCTGGGGGAGACCCAGTACTTC,CASSISARSLGETQYF
.,.,TRBJ2-5,TRBV6-5,TGTGCCAGCAGTTATGGGCCTGGGTTACAAGAGACCCAGTACTTC,CASSYGPGLQETQYF
.,.,TRBJ2-3,TRBV5-6,TGTGCCAGCAGCACCGGGACCCAGGGAAGGCAGTATTTT,CASSTGTQGRQYF
.,.,TRBJ1-6,TRBV6-5,TGTGCCAGCCATCGGGCCCCCAATTCACCCCTCCACTTT,CASHRAPNSPLHF
.,.,TRBJ1-6,TRBV15,TGTGCCACCAGCAGAGACCCTCTTAATTCACCCCTCCACTTT,CATSRDPLNSPLHF
.,few,TRBJ2-5,TRBV14,TGTGCCAGCAGCCAAGCAGTGGGCCCAGAGACCCAGTACTTC,CASSQAVGPETQYF
.,few,TRBJ1-1,TRBV2,TGTGCCAGCAGTTTCGAGATAGAAGCTTTCTTT,CASSFEIEAFF
.,.,TRBJ2-1,TRBV19,TGTGCCAGTAGTATAGTGGATGAGCAGTTCTTC,CASSIVDEQFF
TRBD1,.,TRBJ1-2,TRBV10-3,TGTGCCATCTCCGGGACAGGAAATGACTACACCTTC,CAISGTGNDYTF
.,.,TRBJ1-1,TRBV7-3,TGTGCCAGCAGCTTATCACAGAACACTGAAGCTTTCTTT,CASSLSQNTEAFF
TRBD2,.,TRBJ2-3,TRBV28,TGTGCCAGCAGTCGGGGACTAGCGGTGCCAAATACGCAGTATTTT,CASSRGLAVPNTQYF
TRBD1,.,TRBJ2-6,TRBV18,TGTGCCAGCTCCGGACAGGGGGCTAACTCTGGGGCCAACGTCCTGACTTTC,CASSGQGANSGANVLTF
.,.,TRBJ1-5,TRBV19,TGTGCCAGCCGGACCGGAACGGACAATAGCAATCAGCCCCAGCATTTT,CASRTGTDNSNQPQHF
.,.,TRBJ1-4,TRBV28,TGTGCCAGCAGTTTATCGTGGCAGGGGGAAAAACTGTTTTTT,CASSLSWQGEKLFF
TRBD2,.,TRBJ2-3,TRBV5-4,TGTGCCAGCAGCCCCACTAGCGGCCCCGTGACAGATACGCAGTATTTT,CASSPTSGPVTDTQYF
.,.,TRBJ1-5,TRBV15,TGTGCCACGAAGGGCCTCCTAGGGAGCAATCAGCCCCAGCATTTT,CATKGLLGSNQPQHF
.,.,TRBJ2-7,TRBV28,TGTGCCAGCAGTTGGGCAGGGGAGTTTTACGAGCAGTACTTC,CASSWAGEFYEQYF
.,.,TRBJ1-5,TRBV14,TGTGCCAGCAGCCAAGAGACGTATCAGCCCCAGCATTTT,CASSQETYQPQHF
.,.,TRBJ1-2,TRBV5-4,TGTGCCAGCAGCTTGGAGGTCGTGGCTTCTGGCTACACCTTC,CASSLEVVASGYTF
.,.,TRBJ2-5,TRBV5-6,TGTGCCAGCAGTACCTCTCTCCCTAAGGAGACCCAGTACTTC,CASSTSLPKETQYF
.,.,TRBJ2-5,TRBV7-9,TGTGCCAGCAGCTTAGGGTCGGGTGAGACCCAGTACTTC,CASSLGSGETQYF
TRBD1,.,TRBJ1-1,TRBV29-1,TGCAGCGCGGGGATACCGGGACAGGGGGCTGAAGCTTTCTTT,CSAGIPGQGAEAFF
.,.,TRBJ2-1,TRBV14,TGTGCCAGCAGCCAAGCAAATGAGCAGTTCTTC,CASSQANEQFF
.,few,TRBJ1-5,TRBV24-1,TGTGCCACCAGTGATCCCGTAGCGAACCAGCCCCAGCATTTT,CATSDPVANQPQHF
.,once,TRBJ2-1,TRBV9,TGTGCCAGCAGTGCAGACAATGAGCAGTTCTTC,CASSADNEQFF
.,.,TRBJ1-5,TRBV15,TGTGCCACCAGCAGAGATAACAATCAGCCCCAGCATTTT,CATSRDNNQPQHF
.,.,TRBJ2-7,TRBV28,TGTGCCAGCAGTTTATCCCCTCCCGGGACCGCGAGGTCCTACGAGCAGTACTTC,CASSLSPPGTARSYEQYF
.,.,TRBJ1-1,TRBV6-2/TRBV6-3,TGTGCCAGCAGTTCGACCCGGGGGAGGTTCACTGAAGCTTTCTTT,CASSSTRGRFTEAFF
TRBD2,.,TRBJ2-1,TRBV28,TGTGCCAGCAGTAGCCGTAGGCGGGAGGGCCCAGAGCAGTTCTTC,CASSSRRREGPEQFF